This is a list of T cell receptor beta chains from one sample in a study of T cell responses to AZD1222 COVID-19 vaccine. Profiling relied on immunoSEQ multiplex PCR, and the TCRdb table lists in-frame clones only, not all of them. The sample includes some 97,000 clones, 92% of them seen just once. The sample here was peripheral blood, taken on day 0 of AZD1222 vaccination. The receptors were sampled from an adult in good health. Each CDR3 is given with its conserved first and last residue. The order of the fields is V gene, J gene, D gene, clone size, CDR3 DNA, CDR3 protein. The D gene is left open where the match is weak. For some rows the clone size is stated as once, few or many, or as a class when expanded; others skip it.

TRBV2	TRBJ1-5	.	few	TGTGCCAGCAGTGATGGACAGAGAGGTCAGCCCCAGCATTTT	CASSDGQRGQPQHF
TRBV28	TRBJ2-1	.	.	TGTGCCAGCATTCATTACAATGAGCAGTTCTTC	CASIHYNEQFF
TRBV7-9	TRBJ2-7	.	.	TGTGCCAGCAGCTTAGTGATGGGAGCCTCCTACGAGCAGTACTTC	CASSLVMGASYEQYF
TRBV5-1	TRBJ1-3	.	.	TGCGCCAGCAGCTTGGCCGGGGCATCTGGAAACACCATATATTTT	CASSLAGASGNTIYF
TRBV11-2	TRBJ2-5	.	.	TGTGCCAGCAGCTTAGGGCCCCGCGGACATGCCCAAGAGACCCAGTACTTC	CASSLGPRGHAQETQYF
TRBV5-5	TRBJ1-6	TRBD1	.	TGTGCCAGCAGCTTGGACTGGGACAGGAATTCACCCCTCCACTTT	CASSLDWDRNSPLHF
TRBV6-5	TRBJ1-1	.	.	TGTGCCAGCAGTTACTCGCCGGGGGAGAACACTGAAGCTTTCTTT	CASSYSPGENTEAFF
TRBV30	TRBJ2-6	.	.	TGTGCCTGGAGTGTAGAGGGAACTGGGGCCAACGTCCTGACTTTC	CAWSVEGTGANVLTF
TRBV27	TRBJ1-1	.	.	TGTGCCAGCAGTCAAGGGGGTTGGACTGAAGCTTTCTTT	CASSQGGWTEAFF
TRBV9	TRBJ2-7	TRBD2	once	TGTGCCAGCAGCCTTTCCGGGACTAGCGGCTACGAGCAGTACTTC	CASSLSGTSGYEQYF
TRBV10-3	TRBJ1-4	TRBD1	.	TGTGCCATCAGTGGCTGGACAGGGTCAACTAATGAAAAACTGTTTTTT	CAISGWTGSTNEKLFF
TRBV13	TRBJ1-3	TRBD1	once	TGTGCCAGCAGCCAAGGACAGGGGGCGCTCGGAAACACCATATATTTT	CASSQGQGALGNTIYF
TRBV29-1	TRBJ2-1	.	once	TGCAGCATCAGGGTGGATGAGCAGTTCTTC	CSIRVDEQFF
TRBV28	TRBJ1-4	.	.	TGTGCCAGCAGACCAGGGGACCTGGAGGCGGAAAAACTGTTTTTT	CASRPGDLEAEKLFF
TRBV19	TRBJ1-2	.	.	TGTGCCAGTAGTATAAGTTTAGGGTTGCTTGGCTACACCTTC	CASSISLGLLGYTF
TRBV10-3	TRBJ2-3	TRBD1	.	TGTGCCATCACCATGGACAGGTCTGACTCGAGCACAGATACGCAGTATTTT	CAITMDRSDSSTDTQYF
TRBV18	TRBJ1-2	.	.	TGTGCCAGCTCACCACCGGGTAGGGCCTCTAACTATGGCTACACCTTC	CASSPPGRASNYGYTF
TRBV19	TRBJ2-1	TRBD2	.	TGTGCCAGTAGTAATCTAGCGGGAGCCAATGAGCAGTTCTTC	CASSNLAGANEQFF
TRBV28	TRBJ1-4	TRBD1	.	TGTGCCAGCAGTTTATTCTCAGGGGGGGGGAACGAAAAACTGTTTTTT	CASSLFSGGGNEKLFF
TRBV4-1	TRBJ2-7	.	.	TGCGCCAGCAGCCAGGGAGGGACATACGAGCAGTACTTC	CASSQGGTYEQYF
TRBV6-6	TRBJ1-2	.	.	TGTGCCAGCACTCCCGCCCCAGCTCGGGATGGCTACACCTTC	CASTPAPARDGYTF
TRBV6-5	TRBJ1-1	TRBD1	.	TGTGCCAGCAGTTATAGGGACAGGAACACTGAAGCTTTCTTT	CASSYRDRNTEAFF
TRBV2	TRBJ2-7	TRBD2	.	TGTGCCATATGGACTAGCGGGAGGTACGAGCAGTACTTC	CAIWTSGRYEQYF
TRBV5-1	TRBJ2-5	TRBD2	.	TGCGCCAGCAGCGATCTTGCGGGAGGCCCCGAGACCCAGTACTTC	CASSDLAGGPETQYF
TRBV28	TRBJ2-5	.	.	TGTGCCAGCACCCTCACCGGGGCCAGCCAAGAGACCCAGTACTTC	CASTLTGASQETQYF
TRBV2	TRBJ1-4	.	.	TGTGCCAGCAGGAAAACAGGAACTAATGAAAAACTGTTTTTT	CASRKTGTNEKLFF
TRBV10-3	TRBJ1-2	TRBD1	once	TGTGCCATCAGTTCCATGGACAGGGACTATGGCTACACCTTC	CAISSMDRDYGYTF
TRBV5-6	TRBJ1-1	TRBD1	.	TGTGCCAGCAGCCTCAGGACAGGGGGCATTGAAGCTTTCTTT	CASSLRTGGIEAFF
TRBV5-6	TRBJ2-7	TRBD2	.	TGTGCCAGCAGCTTGGCCCTTGCCCCAGCGGGGGCCTCCTACGAGCAGTACTTC	CASSLALAPAGASYEQYF
TRBV6-6	TRBJ2-1	TRBD1	.	TGTGCCAGCACCCGGGGACAGGGAGCCTACAATGAGCAGTTCTTC	CASTRGQGAYNEQFF
TRBV28	TRBJ2-1	TRBD2	.	TGTGCCAGCAGCTCCGTTAGGGTGCTAGCGGGGGCCTACAATGAGCAGTTCTTC	CASSSVRVLAGAYNEQFF